This TCR beta chain was identified in a study of shared clonotypes between healthy human individuals (dated by TCRdb to the early 2020s). General notes on the study: The cohort comprised two women and a few men aged 18 to 49 years. For each donor, three plates each were used for CD4 naive and CD4 memory, two plates were used for CD8 naive, and one plate was used for CD8 memory. To estimate repertoire size and how much clonotype sharing occurs between individuals, the study deeply sequenced the blood TCR repertoires of a handful of healthy adults. Libraries were prepared and TCR repertoires were sequenced by different laboratories using diverse techniques, in order to increase sequencing depth and limit assay-specific biases. Leukapheresis yielded between about 0.85 and 10 billion PBMCs per donor.

This clone has only one observation. The specificity of this receptor is unknown. Per-base qualities were not stored, and no clone one base away is much larger. Donors were healthy HIV-negative adults with no recently reported acute infections or vaccinations. Every donor was a Caucasian adult residing in Nashville, Tennessee, USA. CD4+ T cells were enriched through magnetic negative selection, after which naive cells were positively selected on CD45RA and the remaining negative fraction served as the memory subset. After blood collection by leukapheresis, PBMCs were isolated using Ficoll-Histopaque density gradient centrifugation and then cryopreserved in the vapor phase of liquid nitrogen. Purity and quantity of every magnetically sorted T cell population were checked by analytical flow cytometry. Genomic DNA was isolated from every sorted fraction and measured by UV absorbance on a Nanodrop 2000c.

The full study reports these points: Even with the large sequencing depth, rarefaction of the sorted-subset datasets indicated that sequencing was incomplete. Higher generation probabilities were observed for clonotypes shared by all four sorted-subset donors than for non-shared clonotypes. Because the study included a small number of donors, the genetic and exposure-history diversity represented was limited. Pairwise subsampling indicated that sequencing depth was expected to affect the degree of clonotype sharing among donors. Larger estimated clonotype richness was generally found for naive subsets than for memory subsets. Approximately 5% of naive CD4, 3.5% of naive CD8, around 2.3% of memory CD4, and roughly 0.4% of memory CD8 clonotypes were shared across several donors. Sampling was restricted to blood, and TCR repertoires in tissue are likely to differ from TCR repertoires in blood.

The CDR3, from cysteine to phenylalanine, totals 15 residues. Just CDR3 DNA is preserved here, 45 bases in frame from base 1. V was cut back by 0 bases and J by 5 bases, leaving a gap of 13 bases between them. The germline V gene yields SGHRS for CDR1 and YFSETQ for CDR2. TCR CDR3 regions were amplified from genomic DNA by multiplex PCR using the deep immunoSEQ assay. Extracted genomic DNA from each cell subset was spread evenly across all wells of several immunoSEQ 96-well plates, with each plate serving as a replicate. For sorted subsets, each replicate PCR was loaded with around 200 ng genomic DNA, equivalent to approximately 27,000 T cell genomes. Purified libraries were quantified with a Qubit 3.0 fluorometer, sized on a Bioanalyzer 2100, and re-quantified with the KAPA Library Quantification kit. Every immunoSEQ 96-well plate was sequenced on a dedicated single-read 150-cycle Illumina NextSeq 550 flow cell. As for how the authors treated the data: Because the immunoSEQ output held only junctional sequences and lacked quality scores, the filtering could not match the filtering applied to full-length reads. Sequences were annotated with PyIR, a Python wrapper for IgBLAST v1.9, and V/J genes and CDR3 were assigned using IMGT germline references. Any read was removed if the V/J assignment was weak (E-value above 1e-6), the CDR3 was missing, or the read contained stop codons, out-of-frame junctions, or ambiguous translated residues. A V3J clonotype was defined by an identical inferred V gene, J gene, and CDR3 amino acid sequence. The percentage overlap between two repertoires was calculated by dividing the number of shared unique clonotypes by the size of the smaller repertoire. Three approaches were used to assess repertoire richness: RTK rarefaction, the Chao1 estimator, and Recon v2.1 estimates of unobserved clonotypes. For all TCRbeta clonotypes obtained by the gDNA method from a few donors, generation probabilities were computed with OLGA. The table was pulled from immuneACCESS by TCRdb, which kept in-frame rearrangements only. Such tables lose some clones; where checked, under half of the loss comes from unresolved V genes, and the rest has no known cause. V, J and clone size derive from that table, while D and trimming were established from the DNA sequence. A total of some 2 million clones appear in this sample, approximately 95% of them only once. Together, the top ten hold 0.13% of the sample.

The sequenced sample was naive CD4+ T cells sorted from blood. What this sample's cell subset or site label stands for: CD45RA+ positively selected. This TCR was sampled from a man aged 18 to 30 in good health. The rearranged segments are TRBV5-1 and TRBJ2-3; the D gene assignment is perhaps TRBD1 or TRBD2, with each matching 5 bases. The bases are TGCGCCAGCAGCTTGGAGGGACGCTCAGTAGATACGCAGTATTTT. Its amino acids are CASSLEGRSVDTQYF.